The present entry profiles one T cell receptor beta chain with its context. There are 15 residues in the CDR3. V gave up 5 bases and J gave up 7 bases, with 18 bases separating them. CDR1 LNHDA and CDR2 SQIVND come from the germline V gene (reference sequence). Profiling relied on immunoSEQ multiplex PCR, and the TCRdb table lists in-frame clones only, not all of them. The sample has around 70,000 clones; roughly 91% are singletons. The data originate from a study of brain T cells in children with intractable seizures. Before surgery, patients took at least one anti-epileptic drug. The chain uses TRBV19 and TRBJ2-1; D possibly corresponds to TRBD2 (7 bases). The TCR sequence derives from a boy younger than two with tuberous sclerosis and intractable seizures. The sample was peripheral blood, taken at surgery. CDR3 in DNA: TGTGCCAGTAGTCCTCTCACGGGGGGCCGTAATGAGCAGTTCTTC. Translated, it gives CASSPLTGGRNEQFF.